This is a list of T cell receptor beta chains from one sample in a study of PD-1 blockade in classical Hodgkin lymphoma. Using immunoSEQ multiplex PCR, the repertoire was profiled, and TCRdb retains in-frame clones only, with some absent. This sample carries approximately 13,000 clones, just under 80% of them seen once, and the ten largest clones take about 24%. Sequencing was performed on peripheral blood mononuclear cells (PBMCs), taken at baseline. These receptors originate from a human donor with classical Hodgkin lymphoma. Both conserved end residues are part of each CDR3. The order of the fields is D gene, J gene, V gene, clone size, CDR3 DNA, CDR3 protein. A D gene is named only where the DNA matches it firmly. Clone size, where shown, is once, few, many, or a class for clones that have expanded.

>NA|TRBJ1-2|TRBV5-1|NA
TGCGCCAGCAGCCCATTCGACAGGACCGGAGGCTACACCTTC
CASSPFDRTGGYTF
>NA|TRBJ2-7|TRBV5-1|NA
TGCGCCAGCAGCTGGGGAATGACCGGGACCTACGAGCAGTACTTC
CASSWGMTGTYEQYF
>NA|TRBJ2-7|TRBV19|NA
TGTGCCAGTAGTATTTCTAGCCGCTACGAGCAGTACTTC
CASSISSRYEQYF
>NA|TRBJ1-6|TRBV28|once
TGTGCCAGCAGCGATGCAGGACGGCTCTATAATTCACCCCTCCACTTT
CASSDAGRLYNSPLHF
>NA|TRBJ2-5|TRBV18|few
TGTGCCAGCTCCCACACCCTGTACCAAGAGACCCAGTACTTC
CASSHTLYQETQYF
>NA|TRBJ2-2|TRBV19|NA
TGTGCCAGTAGTAGTTACTGGGGGGTCGGCGGGGAGCTGTTTTTT
CASSSYWGVGGELFF
>NA|TRBJ2-7|TRBV19|NA
TGTGCCAGTAAGCCCGGAGGGGCAGAATCCTACGAGCAGTACTTC
CASKPGGAESYEQYF
>TRBD1|TRBJ2-5|TRBV9|NA
TGTGCCAGCAGCGTCGGGGACAGGGCGTACCAAGAGACCCAGTACTTC
CASSVGDRAYQETQYF
>NA|TRBJ2-2|TRBV6-1|NA
TGTGCCAGCAGGGCAGGACAGCAGAACACCGGGGAGCTGTTTTTT
CASRAGQQNTGELFF
>NA|TRBJ1-3|TRBV19|NA
TGTGCCAGTAGTGTATTAAACAGGGTCTCTGGAAACACCATATATTTT
CASSVLNRVSGNTIYF
>TRBD1|TRBJ1-2|TRBV18|NA
TGTGCCAGCTCACAGACCCGACAGGGGGCAACGTACTATGGCTACACCTTC
CASSQTRQGATYYGYTF
>TRBD1|TRBJ1-3|TRBV28|NA
TGTGCCAGCAGTCAACAGGGGATGAGAAACACCATATATTTT
CASSQQGMRNTIYF
>NA|TRBJ2-7|TRBV5-4|NA
TGTGCCAGCAGCCTGGGGTCACCTACCTACGAGCAGTACTTC
CASSLGSPTYEQYF
>NA|TRBJ2-3|TRBV12-5|NA
TGTGCTAGTGGTTTGGCCGGGGGGCCCGCAGATACGCAGTATTTT
CASGLAGGPADTQYF
>NA|TRBJ2-7|TRBV10-3|NA
TGTGCCACGTCCAGCGTGGGGGCTCTCCGAACAGGTTACGAGCAGTACTTC
CATSSVGALRTGYEQYF
>NA|TRBJ2-3|TRBV11-2|NA
TGTGCCAGCAGCTTTCGAACAGATACGCAGTATTTT
CASSFRTDTQYF
>NA|TRBJ1-1|TRBV19|NA
TGTGCCAGTAGTATATACGCATGGAGGGCATCGGGGTCCACTGAAGCTTTCTTT
CASSIYAWRASGSTEAFF
>NA|TRBJ1-5|TRBV29-1|NA
TGCAGCGTTGAGACCCAACCCAATCAGCCCCAGCATTTT
CSVETQPNQPQHF
>TRBD1|TRBJ2-3|TRBV5-4|once
TGTGCCAGCAGCTTGACAGGGGCCCTCACAGATACGCAGTATTTT
CASSLTGALTDTQYF
>NA|TRBJ1-3|TRBV18|NA
TGTGCCAGCTCACCATATGACTCTGGAAACACCATATATTTT
CASSPYDSGNTIYF
>TRBD1|TRBJ2-1|TRBV11-1|NA
TGTGCCAGCAGCGGACAGGGGATGGCATCCTACAATGAGCAGTTCTTC
CASSGQGMASYNEQFF
>TRBD1|TRBJ1-5|TRBV5-4|NA
TGTGCCAGCAGCTTGGACGGACAGGTAGGGAATCAGCCCCAGCATTTT
CASSLDGQVGNQPQHF
>NA|TRBJ2-1|TRBV19|few
TGTGCCAGTAGTAAACAGGGAAACTCCTACAATGAGCAGTTCTTC
CASSKQGNSYNEQFF